This entry lists 11 T cell receptor beta chains sequenced from one sample in a study of T cell responses to AZD1222 COVID-19 vaccine. This table comes from immunoSEQ multiplex PCR, and its TCRdb copy is limited to in-frame clones, with some not included. The table includes about 48,000 clones, over 75% detected once. Sample: peripheral blood, taken 28 days after the second AZD1222 dose. These receptors originate from an adult who received the AZD1222 COVID-19 vaccine.

V is TRBV15 and J is TRBJ2-1; 9 nucleotides line up with TRBD2. This CDR3 comprises 15 residues. CDR1 is LNHNV, CDR2 YYDKDF, per germline (reference sequence). V lost 4 bases and J lost 6; bases outside the gene matches: 7. CDR3 in amino acids: CATSTRSGSGNEQFF. In nucleotides, the CDR3 is TGTGCCACCAGCACCCGTAGCGGGAGTGGCAATGAGCAGTTCTTC.

This clone appeared once. The chain joins TRBV27 to TRBJ2-3, with a possible D match to TRBD2 (6 bases). Trimming shortened V by 0 bases and J by 2 bases, and 18 bases separated the two germline ends. The CDR3 is made up of 18 amino acids. Germline assignment: CDR1 MNHEY and CDR2 SMNVEV (reference sequence). Here the CDR3 DNA reads TGTGCCAGCAGTTTATCTGGGCTAGCGAGGACCTCCACAGATACGCAGTATTTT. Protein sequence: CASSLSGLARTSTDTQYF.

The chain combines TRBV18 with TRBJ2-7, with TRBD1 matching 7 bases. Per germline, CDR1 KGHSH and CDR2 LQKENI. The trim removed 3 bases at V and 3 bases at J, leaving 5 bases unmatched. This CDR3 region has 14 residues. CDR3 region: CASSPRQGHYEQYF. The CDR3 bases are TGTGCCAGCTCACCGCGACAGGGACACTACGAGCAGTACTTC. Variable domain in full (rest from reference TRBV18 and TRBJ2-7): NAGVMQNPRHLVRRRGQEARLRCSPMKGHSHVYWYRQLPEEGLKFMVYLQKENIIDESGMPKERFSAEFPKEGPSILRIQQVVRGDSAAYFCASSPRQGHYEQYFGPGTRLTVT.

The rearrangement joins TRBV6-5 to TRBJ1-2; TRBD1 matches 7 bases. CDR3 length: 14 residues. V lost 5 bases and J lost 4; bases outside the gene matches: 7. Per germline, CDR1 MNHEY and CDR2 SVGAGI. The CDR3 DNA sequence: TGTGCCAGCAGTCCCGACAGGGAGGCCTATGGCTACACCTTC. Protein product: CASSPDREAYGYTF.

The chain uses TRBV3-1 (or the pseudogene TRBV3-2) and TRBJ1-1; D is unclear. From germline, CDR1 is LGHDT and CDR2 YNNKEL (reference sequence). The ends were cut back, 0 bases at V and 6 bases at J, with 8 bases in the middle. The CDR3 is 13 amino acids. In DNA form, the CDR3 reads TGTGCCAGCAGCCAAGATCTAGGTGCTGAAGCTTTCTTT. Translating gives CASSQDLGAEAFF.

The chain uses TRBV28 and TRBJ2-3, with D maybe TRBD2 (5 bases). CDR3 length equals 14 residues. CDR1 and CDR2 (germline): MDHEN, SYDVKM. V was shortened by 2 bases and J by 7 bases, with 13 bases between the two germline ends. The CDR3 spells CASSLPDSPHTQYF. The DNA of the CDR3 is TGTGCCAGCAGTTTACCGGACTCCCCGCATACGCAGTATTTT. The entire variable domain, with the rest obtained from reference TRBV28 and TRBJ2-3, is as follows: DVKVTQSSRYLVKRTGEKVFLECVQDMDHENMFWYRQDPGLGLRLIYFSYDVKMKEKGDIPEGYSVSREKKERFSLILESASTNQTSMYLCASSLPDSPHTQYFGPGTRLTVL.

The chain combines TRBV11-2 with TRBJ2-1; D gene uncertain. V shed 5 bases and J shed 5 bases, with 16 bases lying between them. Per the germline V gene, CDR1 is SGHAT and CDR2 is FQNNGV. This CDR3 contains 15 residues. As DNA, the CDR3 is TGTGCCAGCAGCAAAGGCCTATCTTGGGACAATGAGCAGTTCTTC. It codes for CASSKGLSWDNEQFF.

The chain recombines TRBV28 with TRBJ1-2; tentatively, D is TRBD1 (6 bases). V was clipped by 5 bases and J by 5 bases, with 24 bases between them. Germline V lookup: CDR1 MDHEN, CDR2 SYDVKM. This CDR3 region has 17 residues. The CDR3 reads CASSQTLGALTGYGYTF. The CDR3 DNA sequence: TGTGCCAGCAGTCAGACTTTGGGGGCGCTTACAGGGTATGGCTACACCTTC.

A word on this clone: Relative to the germline gene, one junction end is altered; a read error may explain this. This chain joins TRBV6-5 and TRBJ1-2; 7 bases align to TRBD1. The germline CDR1 and CDR2 sequences are MNHEY and SVGAGI. CDR3 length equals 14 residues. CDR3 amino acids: CASSRTGTNYGYIF. The CDR3 DNA sequence: TGTGCCAGCAGCCGGACAGGTACTAACTATGGCTACATCTTC.

The chain employs TRBV12-3 or TRBV12-4 and TRBJ1-1, with 8 bases fitting TRBD1. V dropped 6 bases and J dropped 8; count of bases not matched to a gene: 2. The CDR3 length is 11 residues. This chain's CDR3 is CASSRTGEAFF. The CDR3 region has the DNA TGTGCCAGCAGCAGGACAGGGGAAGCTTTCTTT.

The sample holds a few counts of this clone. This chain joins TRBV2 and TRBJ2-5; 11 bases align to TRBD2. V trimming: 4 bases; J trimming: 1 base; junction bases outside the gene matches: 2. Germline CDR1 SNHLY, CDR2 FYNNEI. The CDR3 sequence is 15 residues long. The CDR3 is CASSGGTSGQETQYF. The DNA for the CDR3 is TGTGCCAGCAGTGGCGGGACTAGCGGCCAAGAGACCCAGTACTTC.